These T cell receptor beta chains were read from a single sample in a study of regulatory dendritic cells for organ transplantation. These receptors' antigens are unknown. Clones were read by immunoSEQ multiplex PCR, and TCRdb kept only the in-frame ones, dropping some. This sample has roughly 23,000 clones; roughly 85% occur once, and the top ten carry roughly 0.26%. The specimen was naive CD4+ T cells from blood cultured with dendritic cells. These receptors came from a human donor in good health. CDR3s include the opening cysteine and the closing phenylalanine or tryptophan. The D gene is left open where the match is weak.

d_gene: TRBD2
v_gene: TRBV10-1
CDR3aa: CASGTSEGHEQFF

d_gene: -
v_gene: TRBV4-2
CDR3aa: CASSQVGSRYNEQFF

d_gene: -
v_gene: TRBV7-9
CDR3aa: CASREGLDKRTDTQYF

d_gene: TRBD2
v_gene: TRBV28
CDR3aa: CASSSQPSGGTDTQYF

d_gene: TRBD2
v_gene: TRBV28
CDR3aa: CASSLIAGGSNEQFF

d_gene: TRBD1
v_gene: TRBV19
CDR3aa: CASRVTGGGGEQYF

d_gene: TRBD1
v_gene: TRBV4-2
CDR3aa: CASSQDPDRGFSNYGYTF

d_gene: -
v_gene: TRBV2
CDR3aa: CASSRDIASGYTF

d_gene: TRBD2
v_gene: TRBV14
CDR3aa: CASSQMTSGVNEQFF

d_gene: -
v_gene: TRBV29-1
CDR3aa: CSVEDGAGSHF

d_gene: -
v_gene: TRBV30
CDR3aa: CAWSDRSNEQFF

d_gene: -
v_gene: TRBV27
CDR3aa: CASRERAEIF

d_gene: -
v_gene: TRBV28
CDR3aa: CASSRAGVLEKLFF

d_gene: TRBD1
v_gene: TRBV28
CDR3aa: CASSLLDRAEAFF

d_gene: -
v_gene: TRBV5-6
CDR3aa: CASSPRRRPGYEQYF

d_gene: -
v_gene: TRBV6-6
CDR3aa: CASSYSRTTNEKLFF

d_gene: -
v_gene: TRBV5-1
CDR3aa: CASSFKLFF

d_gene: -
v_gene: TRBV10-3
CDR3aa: CAISVEGGRDEQFF

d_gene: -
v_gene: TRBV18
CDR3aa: CASSSNSRVFYEQYF

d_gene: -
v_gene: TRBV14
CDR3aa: CASSQALPGATDGYTF

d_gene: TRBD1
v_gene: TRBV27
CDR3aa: CASSPIVGQGINGYTF

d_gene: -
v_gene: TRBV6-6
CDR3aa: CASGGAQGGQPQHF

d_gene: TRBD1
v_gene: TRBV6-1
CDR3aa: CASSEPGQGRPGELFF

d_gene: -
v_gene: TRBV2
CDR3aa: CASSRNFYGGYTF

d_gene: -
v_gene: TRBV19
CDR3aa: CASSISAGFSYEQYF

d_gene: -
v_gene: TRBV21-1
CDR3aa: CASSKENTISIYGYTF

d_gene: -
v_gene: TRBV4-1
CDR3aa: CASSHSHAGTPNYGYTF

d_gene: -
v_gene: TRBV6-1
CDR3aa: CASSELPDTEAFF

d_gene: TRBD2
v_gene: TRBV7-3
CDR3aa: CASSLTGLAGEEQFF

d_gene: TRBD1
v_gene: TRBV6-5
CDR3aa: CASSNRGNNQPQHF

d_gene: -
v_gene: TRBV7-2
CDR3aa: CASSLILWGLDEQYF

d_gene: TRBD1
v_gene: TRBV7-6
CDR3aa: CASSFGQVPSPLHF

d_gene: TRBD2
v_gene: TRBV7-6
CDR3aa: CASSLGAGGAGELFF

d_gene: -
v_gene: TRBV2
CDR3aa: CASSVLIVGGYTF

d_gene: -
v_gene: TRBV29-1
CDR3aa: CSVELNDIRAFF

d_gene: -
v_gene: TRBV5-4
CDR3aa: CASSKGPMTIYGYTF

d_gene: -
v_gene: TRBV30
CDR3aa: CAWGGLLETQYF

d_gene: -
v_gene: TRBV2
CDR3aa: CASSEWGLGETQYF

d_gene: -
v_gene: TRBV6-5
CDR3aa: CASRRARQVYGYTF

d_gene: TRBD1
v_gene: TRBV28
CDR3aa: CASSLPTGAAETQYF

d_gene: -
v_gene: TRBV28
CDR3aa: CASTSGRAVNTEAFF

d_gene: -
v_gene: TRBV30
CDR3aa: CAWNTGLLNTEAFF

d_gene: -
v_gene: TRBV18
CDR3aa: CASSPPSQFVRGPYGYTF

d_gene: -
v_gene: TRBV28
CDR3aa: CASSFLGPFNTEAFF

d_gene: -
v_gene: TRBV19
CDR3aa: CASRRGSEQFF

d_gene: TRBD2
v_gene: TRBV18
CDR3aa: CASSPWSSGDNTGELFF

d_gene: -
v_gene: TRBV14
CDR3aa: CASSLMTTARSYNSPLHF

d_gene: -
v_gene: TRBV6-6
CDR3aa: CASSSRPRTLPHGYTF

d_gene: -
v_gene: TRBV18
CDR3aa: CASSRGIAGELFF

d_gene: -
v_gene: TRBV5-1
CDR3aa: CASSLGPFGTGELFF